Reported below is one T cell receptor (beta chain). Assay used: immunoSEQ multiplex PCR; TCRdb lists only in-frame clones, some missing. Among about 37,000 clones listed, about 90% were seen once. The sample is drawn from a study of PD-1 blockade in classical Hodgkin lymphoma. Every single patient, without exception, relapsed after autologous stem cell transplantation, and brentuximab vedotin exposure varied. This CDR3 has 12 amino acids. With 0 bases removed from V and 6 bases from J, the gap between germline ends came to 6 bases. Germline V gene data show CDR1 as LNHNV and CDR2 as YYDKDF (reference sequence).

The clonotype comes from a human donor with classical Hodgkin lymphoma. This rearrangement joins TRBV15 to TRBJ2-7; no firm D call. The material was peripheral blood mononuclear cells (PBMCs), obtained before the second cycle of nivolumab. The CDR3, as DNA: TGTGCCACCAGCAGAGATCGAGGCGAGCAGTACTTC. Amino acids: CATSRDRGEQYF.